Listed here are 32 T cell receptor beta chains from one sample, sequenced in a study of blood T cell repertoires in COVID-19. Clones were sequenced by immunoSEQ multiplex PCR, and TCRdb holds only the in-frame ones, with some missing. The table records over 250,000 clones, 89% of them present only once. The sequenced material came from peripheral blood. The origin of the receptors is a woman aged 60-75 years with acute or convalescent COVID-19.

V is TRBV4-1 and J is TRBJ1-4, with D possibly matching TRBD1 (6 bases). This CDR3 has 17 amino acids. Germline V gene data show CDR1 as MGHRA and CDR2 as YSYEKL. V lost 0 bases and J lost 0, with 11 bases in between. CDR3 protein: CASSQELGGPTNEKLFF. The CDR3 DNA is TGCGCCAGCAGCCAAGAGTTGGGGGGGCCAACTAATGAAAAACTGTTTTTT.

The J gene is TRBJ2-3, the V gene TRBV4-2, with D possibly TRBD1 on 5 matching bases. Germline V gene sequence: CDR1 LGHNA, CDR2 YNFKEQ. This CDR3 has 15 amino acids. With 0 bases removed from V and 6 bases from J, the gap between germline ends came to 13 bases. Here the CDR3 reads CASSQDGRAADTQYF. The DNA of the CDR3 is TGTGCCAGCAGCCAAGATGGCAGGGCCGCCGATACGCAGTATTTT.

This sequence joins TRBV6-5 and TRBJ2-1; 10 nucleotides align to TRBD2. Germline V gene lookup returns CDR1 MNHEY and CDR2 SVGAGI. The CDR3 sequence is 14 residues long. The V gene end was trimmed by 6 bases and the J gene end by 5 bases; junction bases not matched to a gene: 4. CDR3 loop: CASRTSGVNNEQFF. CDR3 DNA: TGTGCCAGCAGAACTAGCGGGGTCAACAATGAGCAGTTCTTC.

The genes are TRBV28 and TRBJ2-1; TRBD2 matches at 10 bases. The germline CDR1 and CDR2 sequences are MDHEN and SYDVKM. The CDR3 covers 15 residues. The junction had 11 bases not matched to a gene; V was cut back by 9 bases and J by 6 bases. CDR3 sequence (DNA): TGTGCCAGTAATTCGCCGGGACTAGCGTCCAATGAGCAGTTCTTC. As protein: CASNSPGLASNEQFF.

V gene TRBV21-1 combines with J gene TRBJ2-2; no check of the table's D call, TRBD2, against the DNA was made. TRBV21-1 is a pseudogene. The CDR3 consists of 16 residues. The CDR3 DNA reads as TGTGCCAGCAGCAAAGCGCTTAGGAGGAACACCGGGGAGCTGTTTTTT. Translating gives CASSKALRRNTGELFF.

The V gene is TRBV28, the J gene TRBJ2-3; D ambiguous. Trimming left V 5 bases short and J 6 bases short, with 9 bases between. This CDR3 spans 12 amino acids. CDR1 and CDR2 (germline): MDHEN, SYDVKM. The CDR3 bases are TGTGCCAGCAGTATTCCTGCGGATACGCAGTATTTT. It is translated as CASSIPADTQYF.

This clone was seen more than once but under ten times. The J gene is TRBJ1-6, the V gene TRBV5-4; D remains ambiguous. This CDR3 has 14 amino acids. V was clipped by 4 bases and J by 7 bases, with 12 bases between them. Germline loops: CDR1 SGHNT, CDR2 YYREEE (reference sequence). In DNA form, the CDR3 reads TGTGCCAGCAGCAACCTCGGGGAAAATTCACCCCTCCACTTT. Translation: CASSNLGENSPLHF.

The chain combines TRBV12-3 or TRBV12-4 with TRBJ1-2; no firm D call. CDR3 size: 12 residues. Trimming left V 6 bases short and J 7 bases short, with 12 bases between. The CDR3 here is CASSPSGGGYTF. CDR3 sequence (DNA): TGTGCCAGCAGCCCTTCAGGAGGTGGCTACACCTTC.

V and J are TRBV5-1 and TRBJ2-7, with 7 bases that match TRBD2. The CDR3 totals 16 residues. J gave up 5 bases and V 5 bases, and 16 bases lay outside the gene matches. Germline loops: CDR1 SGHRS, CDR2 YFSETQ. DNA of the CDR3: TGCGCCAGCAGTCCTAGTGCGGGGGAACCCACCCACGAGCAGTACTTC. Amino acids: CASSPSAGEPTHEQYF.

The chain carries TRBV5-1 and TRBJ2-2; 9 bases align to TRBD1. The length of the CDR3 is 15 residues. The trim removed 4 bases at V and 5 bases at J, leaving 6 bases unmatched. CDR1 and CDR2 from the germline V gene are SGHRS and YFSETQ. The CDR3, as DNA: TGCGCCAGCAGCCCGGACAGGGGAAATACCGGGGAGCTGTTTTTT. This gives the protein CASSPDRGNTGELFF.

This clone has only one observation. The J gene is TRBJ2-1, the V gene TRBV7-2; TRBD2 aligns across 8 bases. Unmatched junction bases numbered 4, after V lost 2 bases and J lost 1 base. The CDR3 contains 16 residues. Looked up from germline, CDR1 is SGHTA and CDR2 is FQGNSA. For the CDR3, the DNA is TGTGCCAGCAGCTTAAATAGCGGGACATCCTACAATGAGCAGTTCTTC. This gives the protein CASSLNSGTSYNEQFF.

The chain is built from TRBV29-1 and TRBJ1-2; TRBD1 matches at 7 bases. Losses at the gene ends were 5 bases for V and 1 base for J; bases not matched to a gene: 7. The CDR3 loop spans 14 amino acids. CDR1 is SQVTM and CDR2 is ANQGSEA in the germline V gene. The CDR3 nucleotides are TGCAGCGTTACGGGACAGAAATTTAACTATGGCTACACCTTC. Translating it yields CSVTGQKFNYGYTF.

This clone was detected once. The CDR3 spells CASSMPYEGNTIYF. The CDR3 nucleotides read TGTGCCAGTAGTATGCCGTATGAGGGAAACACCATATATTTT. The chain uses TRBV19 and TRBJ1-3; D remains ambiguous. The germline gives CDR1 LNHDA, CDR2 SQIVND (reference sequence). The CDR3 consists of 14 residues. Trimming shortened V by 3 bases and J by 4 bases, and 10 bases separated the two germline ends. Using reference TRBV19 and TRBJ1-3 for the parts outside the CDR3, the full variable domain is DGGITQSPKYLFRKEGQNVTLSCEQNLNHDAMYWYRQDPGQGLRLIYYSQIVNDFQKGDIAEGYSVSREKKESFPLTVTSAQKNPTAFYLCASSMPYEGNTIYFGEGSWLTVV.

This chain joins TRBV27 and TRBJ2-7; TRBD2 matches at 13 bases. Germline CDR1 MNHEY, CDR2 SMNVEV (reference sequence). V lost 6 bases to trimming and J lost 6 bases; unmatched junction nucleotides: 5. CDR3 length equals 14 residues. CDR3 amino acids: CASRWTSGSLEQYF. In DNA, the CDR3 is TGTGCCAGCAGGTGGACTAGCGGGAGTCTCGAGCAGTACTTC.

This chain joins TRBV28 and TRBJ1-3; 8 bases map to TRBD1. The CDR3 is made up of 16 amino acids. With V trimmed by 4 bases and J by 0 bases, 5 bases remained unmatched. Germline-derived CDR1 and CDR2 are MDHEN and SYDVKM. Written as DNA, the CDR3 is TGTGCCAGCAGTTCGCCGACAGGGGCCTCTGGAAACACCATATATTTT. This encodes CASSSPTGASGNTIYF.

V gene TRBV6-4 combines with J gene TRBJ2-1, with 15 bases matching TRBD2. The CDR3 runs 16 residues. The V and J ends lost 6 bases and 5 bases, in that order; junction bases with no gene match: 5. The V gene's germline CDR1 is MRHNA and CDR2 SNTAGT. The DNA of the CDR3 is TGTGCCAGCAGCGCCGGGACTAGCGGGGGGCACAATGAGCAGTTCTTC. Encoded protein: CASSAGTSGGHNEQFF.

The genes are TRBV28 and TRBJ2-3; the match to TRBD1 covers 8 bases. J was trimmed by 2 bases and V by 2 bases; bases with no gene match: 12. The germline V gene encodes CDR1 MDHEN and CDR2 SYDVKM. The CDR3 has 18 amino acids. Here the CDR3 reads CASSLGQGGLAPTDTQYF. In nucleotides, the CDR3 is TGTGCCAGCAGTTTAGGACAGGGTGGGCTGGCCCCCACAGATACGCAGTATTTT.

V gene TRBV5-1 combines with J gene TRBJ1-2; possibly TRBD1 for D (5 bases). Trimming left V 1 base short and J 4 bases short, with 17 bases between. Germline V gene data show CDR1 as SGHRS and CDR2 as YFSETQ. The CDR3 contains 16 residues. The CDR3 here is CASSLKLIGTGYGYTF. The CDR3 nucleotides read TGCGCCAGCAGCTTGAAGTTAATCGGGACTGGCTATGGCTACACCTTC.

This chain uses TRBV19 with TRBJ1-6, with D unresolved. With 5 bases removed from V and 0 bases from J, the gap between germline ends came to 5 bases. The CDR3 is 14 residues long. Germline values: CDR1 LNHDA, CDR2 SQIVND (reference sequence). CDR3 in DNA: TGTGCCAGTAGTGGGAGCTCCTATAATTCACCCCTCCACTTT. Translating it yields CASSGSSYNSPLHF.

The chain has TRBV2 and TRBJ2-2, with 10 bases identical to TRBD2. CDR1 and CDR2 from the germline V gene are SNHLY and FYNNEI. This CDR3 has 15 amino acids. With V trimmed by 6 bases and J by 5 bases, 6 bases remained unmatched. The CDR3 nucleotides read TGTGCCAGCAGCTGGGGACTAGCGTCGACCGGGGAGCTGTTTTTT. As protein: CASSWGLASTGELFF.

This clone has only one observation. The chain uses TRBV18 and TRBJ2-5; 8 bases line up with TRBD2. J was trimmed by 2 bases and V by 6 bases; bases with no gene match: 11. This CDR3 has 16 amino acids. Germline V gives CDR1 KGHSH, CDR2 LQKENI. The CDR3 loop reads CASSPLTGGFQETQYF. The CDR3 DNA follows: TGTGCCAGCTCTCCCCTCACGGGGGGGTTTCAAGAGACCCAGTACTTC.

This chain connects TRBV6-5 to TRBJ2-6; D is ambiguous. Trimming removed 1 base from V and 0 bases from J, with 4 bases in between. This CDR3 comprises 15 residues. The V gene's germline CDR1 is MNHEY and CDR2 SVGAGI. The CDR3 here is CASSYFSSGANVLTF. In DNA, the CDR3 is TGTGCCAGCAGTTACTTCAGCTCTGGGGCCAACGTCCTGACTTTC.

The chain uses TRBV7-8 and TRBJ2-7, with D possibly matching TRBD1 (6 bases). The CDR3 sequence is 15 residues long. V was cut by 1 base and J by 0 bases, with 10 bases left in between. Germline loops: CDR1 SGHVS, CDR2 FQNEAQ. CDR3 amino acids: CASSLDRVSSYEQYF. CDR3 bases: TGTGCCAGCAGCTTAGACAGGGTCAGCTCCTACGAGCAGTACTTC. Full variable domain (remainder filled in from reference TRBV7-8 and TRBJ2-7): GAGVSQSPRYKVAKRGQDVALRCDPISGHVSLFWYQQALGQGPEFLTYFQNEAQLDKSGLPSDRFFAERPEGSVSTLKIQRTQQEDSAVYLCASSLDRVSSYEQYFGPGTRLTVT.

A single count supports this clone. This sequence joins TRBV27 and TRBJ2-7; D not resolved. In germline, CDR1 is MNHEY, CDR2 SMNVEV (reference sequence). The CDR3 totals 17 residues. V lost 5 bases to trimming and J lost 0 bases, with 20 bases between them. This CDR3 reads CASSPVFDGPSSYEQYF. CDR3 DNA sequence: TGTGCCAGCAGTCCCGTGTTTGATGGGCCAAGCTCCTACGAGCAGTACTTC.

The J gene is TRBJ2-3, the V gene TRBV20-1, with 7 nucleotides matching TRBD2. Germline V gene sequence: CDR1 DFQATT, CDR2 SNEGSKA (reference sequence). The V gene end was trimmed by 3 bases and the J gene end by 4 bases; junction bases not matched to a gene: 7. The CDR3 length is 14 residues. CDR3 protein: CSASFRGVPDTQYF. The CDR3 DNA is TGCAGTGCTAGTTTCCGGGGGGTCCCAGATACGCAGTATTTT.

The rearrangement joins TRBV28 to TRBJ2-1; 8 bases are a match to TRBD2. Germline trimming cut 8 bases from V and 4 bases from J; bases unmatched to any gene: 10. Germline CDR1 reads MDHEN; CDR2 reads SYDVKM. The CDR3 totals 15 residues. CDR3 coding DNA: TGTGCCAGCGCACCGGGACTAGGGGTATACAATGAGCAGTTCTTC. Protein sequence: CASAPGLGVYNEQFF.

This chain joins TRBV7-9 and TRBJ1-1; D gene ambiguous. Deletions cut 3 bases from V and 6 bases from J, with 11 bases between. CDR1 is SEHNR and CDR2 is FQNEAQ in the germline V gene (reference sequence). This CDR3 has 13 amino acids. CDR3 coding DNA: TGTGCCAGCAGCTTCCGGGAGGGAGCTGAAGCTTTCTTT. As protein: CASSFREGAEAFF.

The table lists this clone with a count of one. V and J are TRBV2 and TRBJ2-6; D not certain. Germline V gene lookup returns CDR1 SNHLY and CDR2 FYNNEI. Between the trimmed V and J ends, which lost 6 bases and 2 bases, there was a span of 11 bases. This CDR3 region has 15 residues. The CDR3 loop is CASSLTIAGANVLTF. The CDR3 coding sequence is TGTGCCAGCAGCCTCACTATCGCTGGGGCCAACGTCCTGACTTTC.

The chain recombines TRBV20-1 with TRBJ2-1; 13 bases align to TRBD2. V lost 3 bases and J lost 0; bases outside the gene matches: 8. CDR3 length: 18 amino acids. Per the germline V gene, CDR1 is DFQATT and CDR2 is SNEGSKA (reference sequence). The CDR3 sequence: CSASGELAGGSSYNEQFF. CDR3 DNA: TGCAGTGCTAGTGGAGAACTAGCGGGAGGGAGCTCCTACAATGAGCAGTTCTTC.

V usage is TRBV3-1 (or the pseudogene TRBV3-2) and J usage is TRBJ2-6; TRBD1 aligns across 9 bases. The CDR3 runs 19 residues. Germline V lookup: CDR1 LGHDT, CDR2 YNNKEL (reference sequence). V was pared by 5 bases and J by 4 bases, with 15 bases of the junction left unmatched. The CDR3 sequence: CASSAYRKTGGGGANVLTF. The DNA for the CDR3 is TGTGCCAGCAGCGCATACCGGAAGACAGGGGGGGGCGGGGCCAACGTCCTGACTTTC.

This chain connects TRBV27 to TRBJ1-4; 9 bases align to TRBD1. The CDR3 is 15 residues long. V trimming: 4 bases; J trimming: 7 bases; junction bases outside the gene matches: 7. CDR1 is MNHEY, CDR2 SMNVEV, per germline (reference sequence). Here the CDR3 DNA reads TGTGCCAGCAGTTCCCGGGACAGGGTCGGTGAAAAACTGTTTTTT. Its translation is CASSSRDRVGEKLFF. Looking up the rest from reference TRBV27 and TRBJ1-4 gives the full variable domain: EAQVTQNPRYLITVTGKKLTVTCSQNMNHEYMSWYRQDPGLGLRQIYYSMNVEVTDKGDVPEGYKVSRKEKRNFPLILESPSPNQTSLYFCASSSRDRVGEKLFFGSGTQLSVL.

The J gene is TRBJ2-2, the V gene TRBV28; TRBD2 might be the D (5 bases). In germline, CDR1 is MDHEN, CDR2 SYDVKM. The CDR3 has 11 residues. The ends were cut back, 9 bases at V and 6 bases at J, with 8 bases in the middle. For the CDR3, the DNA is TGTGCCAGTCTAGCAGCCGGGGAGCTGTTTTTT. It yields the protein CASLAAGELFF.